The 30 T cell receptor beta chains below all came from one sample that was sequenced in a study of cytomegalovirus exposure and HLA in healthy donors (dated by TCRdb to about 2017). The library was made by the immunoSEQ multiplex PCR assay. The immuneACCESS repertoire file appears here via TCRdb, limited to in-frame rearrangements. These files lack a portion of the clones; in checked studies, under half of the deficit traces to unresolved V genes, and the cause of the others is not known. For this sample there are about 150,000 clones; 86% appear just once. The ten largest clones capture 2.1% of the sample. The source material was PBMCs. All receptors derive from a human donor in good health.

The chain recombines TRBV2 with TRBJ1-4; 7 bases match TRBD1. With V trimmed by 6 bases and J by 8 bases, 12 bases remained unmatched. The germline CDR1 and CDR2 sequences are SNHLY and FYNNEI. The CDR3 is 15 amino acids. CDR3 DNA sequence: TGTGCCAGCAGATACCTGACAGGGACAGACGAAAAACTGTTTTTT. It encodes CASRYLTGTDEKLFF.

The chain couples TRBV11-3 to TRBJ2-2; no clear D. Between the trimmed V and J ends, which lost 5 bases and 5 bases, there was a span of 9 bases. CDR3 length equals 13 residues. Germline CDR1 SGHNT, CDR2 YENEEA. The CDR3 region has the DNA TGTGCCAGCAGCCTACGGGTTACCGGGGAGCTGTTTTTT. Amino acid sequence: CASSLRVTGELFF.

The V and J genes are TRBV7-8 and TRBJ2-5; D is unresolved. Germline values: CDR1 SGHVS, CDR2 FQNEAQ. V was clipped by 5 bases and J by 5 bases, with 12 bases between them. The CDR3 sequence is 13 residues long. CDR3 DNA: TGTGCCAGCAGCCCAGACTCGTGGGAGACCCAGTACTTC. It yields the protein CASSPDSWETQYF.

The chain combines TRBV29-1 with TRBJ2-7; 7 bases match TRBD1. The CDR3 runs 13 residues. Germline CDR1 and CDR2: SQVTM and ANQGSEA. The V segment lost 5 bases and the J segment 1 base; nucleotides outside the gene matches: 5. CDR3 DNA sequence: TGCAGCGTTCAAGGACAGGCATCCTACGAGCAGTACTTC. Its protein is CSVQGQASYEQYF.

This clone was seen just once. This chain joins TRBV7-2 and TRBJ2-7; TRBD2 agrees at 10 bases. CDR3 size: 14 residues. Germline V gene sequence: CDR1 SGHTA, CDR2 FQGNSA. Losses at the gene ends were 3 bases for V and 9 bases for J; bases not matched to a gene: 8. CDR3: CASSLSGGAAAQYF. The CDR3 nucleotides read TGTGCCAGCAGCTTGAGCGGGGGGGCCGCCGCGCAGTACTTC.

This clone was found once. The genes are TRBV28 and TRBJ1-4; D not resolved. Germline V gene lookup returns CDR1 MDHEN and CDR2 SYDVKM. Deletions cut 7 bases from V and 8 bases from J, with 11 bases between. The CDR3 covers 12 residues. CDR3 in amino acids: CASTRLGEKLFF. In DNA form, the CDR3 reads TGTGCCAGCACGAGGCTAGGCGAAAAACTGTTTTTT.

The rearrangement joins TRBV5-1 to TRBJ2-4; 9 nucleotides align to TRBD1. The CDR3 consists of 14 residues. With 4 bases clipped from V and 7 bases from J, the junction kept 6 bases outside the gene matches. The V gene's germline CDR1 is SGHRS and CDR2 YFSETQ. DNA of the CDR3: TGCGCCAGCAGCCTTGGGACAGGGAGGAACATTCAGTACTTC. Translation gives CASSLGTGRNIQYF.

The genes are TRBV25-1 and TRBJ2-3, with D possibly TRBD2 on 6 matching bases. Germline CDR1 MGHDK, CDR2 SYGVNS. Trimming took 0 bases from V and 6 from J, leaving 13 bases between them. The CDR3 has 15 amino acids. The CDR3 spells CASSEYDGRGDTQYF. CDR3 sequence (DNA): TGTGCCAGCAGTGAATACGACGGGAGAGGGGATACGCAGTATTTT.

This sequence joins TRBV4-1 and TRBJ1-5, with 10 bases matching TRBD1. V lost 3 bases to trimming and J lost 7 bases; unmatched junction nucleotides: 6. Germline V gene lookup returns CDR1 MGHRA and CDR2 YSYEKL. The CDR3 runs to 15 residues. CDR3 protein: CASSQGQGKGQPQHF. DNA of the CDR3: TGCGCCAGCAGCCAGGGACAGGGGAAGGGACAGCCCCAGCATTTT.

This chain's CDR3 is CASSSLEADTQYF. CDR3 sequence (DNA): TGTGCCAGCAGTTCCTTGGAGGCGGATACGCAGTATTTT. The chain recombines TRBV25-1 with TRBJ2-3, with a tentative D call TRBD2 (5 bases). Trimming pared 5 bases from V and 6 bases from J, leaving 12 bases between. CDR3 size: 13 residues. Germline loops: CDR1 MGHDK, CDR2 SYGVNS.

CDR3 DNA: TGTGCCAGCAGCCAAGTAAGTCCTGTAGGGGACACTGAAGCTTTCTTT. It encodes CASSQVSPVGDTEAFF. This rearrangement joins TRBV14 to TRBJ1-1; tentatively, D is TRBD1 (5 bases). The CDR3 spans 16 residues. V dropped 1 base and J dropped 3 bases, with 15 bases sitting between them. Germline-derived CDR1 and CDR2 are SGHDN and FVKESK.

The sample holds one count of this clone. V gene TRBV5-6 combines with J gene TRBJ2-1; 9 nucleotides line up with TRBD2. V shed 1 base and J 2 bases; nucleotides not matched to a gene: 1. The CDR3 loop spans 15 amino acids. Germline V CDR1 and CDR2: SGHDT, YYEEEE. The CDR3 protein is CASSLRTSAYNEQFF. The DNA for the CDR3 is TGTGCCAGCAGCTTGCGGACTAGCGCCTACAATGAGCAGTTCTTC.

The rearrangement uses TRBV18 and TRBJ1-1; 7 bases map to TRBD1. V shed 4 bases and J 6 bases; nucleotides not matched to a gene: 5. There are 13 residues in the CDR3. The germline V gene has CDR1 KGHSH and CDR2 LQKENI. This CDR3 is CASSQTGDPEAFF. Written as DNA, the CDR3 is TGTGCCAGCTCACAAACAGGGGACCCTGAAGCTTTCTTT.

The chain links TRBV7-2 to TRBJ1-1, with D maybe TRBD1 (6 bases). The CDR3 has 13 amino acids. Germline CDR1 and CDR2: SGHTA and FQGNSA. Deletions cut 8 bases from V and 5 bases from J, with 15 bases between. This CDR3 reads CASGGRGGTEAFF. The DNA for the CDR3 is TGTGCCAGCGGCGGCAGGGGTGGTACTGAAGCTTTCTTT.

The chain joins TRBV28 to TRBJ1-1, with D unresolved. The CDR3 has 16 residues. The V and J ends lost 7 bases and 5 bases respectively, with 23 bases between them. Germline assignment: CDR1 MDHEN and CDR2 SYDVKM. The CDR3 protein is CASTPPFDLSETEAFF. The CDR3 DNA reads TGTGCCAGCACCCCGCCCTTTGACCTTTCGGAGACTGAAGCTTTCTTT.

This chain connects TRBV5-8 to TRBJ1-1; the D gene is possibly TRBD1 (6 bases). In germline, CDR1 is SGHTS, CDR2 YDEGEE. V was cut by 4 bases and J by 3 bases, with 19 bases left in between. The CDR3 has 16 amino acids. The CDR3 DNA reads TGTGCCAGCAGCCCCTTATCGACAGGCTACCACACTGAAGCTTTCTTT. Amino acids: CASSPLSTGYHTEAFF. The full variable domain, with the rest looked up from reference TRBV5-8 and TRBJ1-1, is EAGVTQSPTHLIKTRGQQATLRCSPISGHTSVYWYQQALGLGLQFLLWYDEGEERNRGNFPPRFSGRQFPNYSSELNVNALELEDSALYLCASSPLSTGYHTEAFFGQGTRLTVV.

This clone turned up a few times. The V gene is TRBV15, the J gene TRBJ1-5; 9 positions agree with TRBD1. Germline V gene data show CDR1 as LNHNV and CDR2 as YYDKDF (reference sequence). V shed 3 bases and J 3 bases; nucleotides not matched to a gene: 6. The CDR3 loop spans 16 amino acids. The CDR3 DNA reads as TGTGCCACCAGCAGCGGGACAGGGCGGATCAATCAGCCCCAGCATTTT. The encoded protein is CATSSGTGRINQPQHF.

The chain employs TRBV27 and TRBJ2-1; 7 nucleotides align to TRBD2. V trimming: 5 bases; J trimming: 9 bases; junction bases outside the gene matches: 16. The germline gives CDR1 MNHEY, CDR2 SMNVEV (reference sequence). The CDR3 runs to 16 residues. The CDR3 region is CASSPLAGDPFREQFF. CDR3 coding DNA: TGTGCCAGCAGTCCTCTTGCGGGGGACCCCTTTCGTGAGCAGTTCTTC.

The rearrangement uses TRBV27 and TRBJ1-2; 7 nucleotides match TRBD1. This CDR3 is 12 amino acids long. Unmatched junction bases numbered 2, after V lost 5 bases and J lost 5 bases. The germline CDR1 and CDR2 sequences are MNHEY and SMNVEV (reference sequence). CDR3 sequence (DNA): TGTGCCAGCAGTGCGACAGGGTATGGCTACACCTTC. It specifies CASSATGYGYTF.

This clone was detected only a few times. V usage is TRBV30 and J usage is TRBJ2-7; 10 bases are shared with TRBD1. Germline assignment: CDR1 GTSNPN and CDR2 SVGIG (reference sequence). The trim removed 2 bases at V and 5 bases at J, leaving 15 bases unmatched. CDR3 size: 17 residues. In nucleotides, the CDR3 is TGTGCCTGGAGTCTTCGCCTCGACAGGGGGCGCCTTAACGAGCAGTACTTC. Amino acids: CAWSLRLDRGRLNEQYF.

This clone occurred once. V and J are TRBV4-1 and TRBJ1-4, with TRBD1 as a possible D gene (6 bases). V dropped 4 bases and J dropped 8 bases, with 17 bases sitting between them. This CDR3 has 15 residues. The germline CDR1 and CDR2 sequences are MGHRA and YSYEKL. The CDR3 DNA follows: TGCGCCAGCAGCCTGGGTTCGGTGGACAGAGAAAAACTGTTTTTT. It translates to CASSLGSVDREKLFF.

This clone has more than one count but fewer than ten. V gene TRBV19 combines with J gene TRBJ1-2; D is unclear. The germline V and J ends were trimmed by 2 bases and 5 bases, with 6 bases remaining between them. The germline V gene has CDR1 LNHDA and CDR2 SQIVND (reference sequence). The length of the CDR3 is 12 residues. The CDR3 reads CASSITGYGYTF. DNA of the CDR3: TGTGCCAGTAGTATAACGGGGTATGGCTACACCTTC.

This rearrangement joins TRBV7-3 to TRBJ2-1; no firm D call. The CDR3 sequence is 13 residues long. The ends were cut back, 3 bases at V and 5 bases at J, with 8 bases in the middle. Germline CDR1 and CDR2: SGHTA and FQGTGA. CDR3 in amino acids: CASSLVADNEQFF. The DNA for the CDR3 is TGTGCCAGCAGCTTGGTCGCGGACAATGAGCAGTTCTTC. Using reference TRBV7-3 and TRBJ2-1 for the parts outside the CDR3, the full variable domain is GAGVSQTPSNKVTEKGKYVELRCDPISGHTALYWYRQSLGQGPEFLIYFQGTGAADDSGLPNDRFFAVRPEGSVSTLKIQRTERGDSAVYLCASSLVADNEQFFGPGTRLTVL.

The V call is TRBV5-1, the J call TRBJ2-1; TRBD1 matches 10 bases. In germline, CDR1 is SGHRS, CDR2 YFSETQ. The CDR3 runs to 16 residues. The J segment lost 0 bases and the V segment lost 5 bases, leaving 5 bases of the junction unmatched. CDR3 sequence: CASSVGQGFSYNEQFF. CDR3 bases: TGCGCCAGCAGTGTGGGACAGGGGTTCTCCTACAATGAGCAGTTCTTC.

The chain combines TRBV5-8 with TRBJ2-2; D not resolved. The V end was cut by 0 bases, the J end by 1 base, with 4 bases between. Germline CDR1 reads SGHTS; CDR2 reads YDEGEE. CDR3 length: 14 amino acids. The CDR3 loop is CASSLVQNTGELFF. The CDR3 coding sequence is TGTGCCAGCAGCTTGGTACAGAACACCGGGGAGCTGTTTTTT.

This clone was detected only once. The CDR3 is CAWRGQGRNTEAFF. DNA of the CDR3: TGTGCCTGGAGAGGACAGGGGAGGAACACTGAAGCTTTCTTT. This chain uses TRBV30 with TRBJ1-1; 9 bases map to TRBD1. Per germline, CDR1 GTSNPN and CDR2 SVGIG (reference sequence). J lost 1 base, V lost 3 bases, and 3 bases had no gene match. There are 14 residues in the CDR3.

V gene TRBV2 combines with J gene TRBJ2-5; possibly TRBD1 for D (6 bases). This CDR3 has 14 amino acids. The V gene lost 5 bases and the J gene lost 7 bases, with 17 bases spanning the gap. Germline lookup yields CDR1 SNHLY and CDR2 FYNNEI. CDR3 sequence (DNA): TGTGCCAGCAGTTTTGGTATATTAGGGGGGACCCAGTACTTC. Amino acid sequence: CASSFGILGGTQYF.

This chain links TRBV9 with TRBJ2-7, with D perhaps matching TRBD1 (6 bases). The CDR3 totals 16 residues. V lost 3 bases, J lost 0 bases, and 16 bases lay in between. Germline loops: CDR1 SGDLS, CDR2 YYNGEE. The CDR3 region is CASSGQPGHGSYEQYF. Here the CDR3 DNA reads TGTGCCAGCAGCGGCCAACCGGGACATGGCTCCTACGAGCAGTACTTC.

The rearrangement uses TRBV28 and TRBJ2-2; D ambiguous. The CDR3 covers 15 residues. CDR1 MDHEN and CDR2 SYDVKM come from the germline V gene. Trimming pared 6 bases from V and 5 bases from J, leaving 16 bases between. The CDR3 bases are TGTGCCAGCAGATCCAGCGCCCTTAAGACCGGGGAGCTGTTTTTT. Protein: CASRSSALKTGELFF. The variable domain in full, completed from reference TRBV28 and TRBJ2-2, reads DVKVTQSSRYLVKRTGEKVFLECVQDMDHENMFWYRQDPGLGLRLIYFSYDVKMKEKGDIPEGYSVSREKKERFSLILESASTNQTSMYLCASRSSALKTGELFFGEGSRLTVL.

The V and J genes are TRBV6-5 and TRBJ2-1, with D perhaps TRBD1 (5 bases). V dropped 2 bases and J dropped 8 bases, with 10 bases sitting between them. From germline, CDR1 is MNHEY and CDR2 SVGAGI. This CDR3 comprises 13 residues. The CDR3 DNA reads TGTGCCAGCAGTTACAGGACATCGTATGAGCAGTTCTTC. This encodes CASSYRTSYEQFF.